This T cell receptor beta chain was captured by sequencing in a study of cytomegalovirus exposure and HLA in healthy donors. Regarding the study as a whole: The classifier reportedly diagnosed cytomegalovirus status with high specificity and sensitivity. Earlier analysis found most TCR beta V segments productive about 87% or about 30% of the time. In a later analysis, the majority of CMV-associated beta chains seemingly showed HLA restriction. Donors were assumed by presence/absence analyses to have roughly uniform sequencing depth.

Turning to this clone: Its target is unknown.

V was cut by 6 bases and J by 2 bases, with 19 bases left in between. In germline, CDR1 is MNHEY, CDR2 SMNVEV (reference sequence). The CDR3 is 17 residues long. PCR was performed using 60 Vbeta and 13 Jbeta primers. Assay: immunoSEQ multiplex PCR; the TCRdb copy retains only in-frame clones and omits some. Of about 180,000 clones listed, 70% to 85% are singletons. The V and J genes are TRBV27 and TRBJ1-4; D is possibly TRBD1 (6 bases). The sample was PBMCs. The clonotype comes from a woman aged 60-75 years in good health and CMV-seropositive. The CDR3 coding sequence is TGTGCCAGCAGGAAGGGACACTCAGGTAGCACTAATGAAAAACTGTTTTTT. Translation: CASRKGHSGSTNEKLFF. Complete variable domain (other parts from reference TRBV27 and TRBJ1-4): EAQVTQNPRYLITVTGKKLTVTCSQNMNHEYMSWYRQDPGLGLRQIYYSMNVEVTDKGDVPEGYKVSRKEKRNFPLILESPSPNQTSLYFCASRKGHSGSTNEKLFFGSGTQLSVL.